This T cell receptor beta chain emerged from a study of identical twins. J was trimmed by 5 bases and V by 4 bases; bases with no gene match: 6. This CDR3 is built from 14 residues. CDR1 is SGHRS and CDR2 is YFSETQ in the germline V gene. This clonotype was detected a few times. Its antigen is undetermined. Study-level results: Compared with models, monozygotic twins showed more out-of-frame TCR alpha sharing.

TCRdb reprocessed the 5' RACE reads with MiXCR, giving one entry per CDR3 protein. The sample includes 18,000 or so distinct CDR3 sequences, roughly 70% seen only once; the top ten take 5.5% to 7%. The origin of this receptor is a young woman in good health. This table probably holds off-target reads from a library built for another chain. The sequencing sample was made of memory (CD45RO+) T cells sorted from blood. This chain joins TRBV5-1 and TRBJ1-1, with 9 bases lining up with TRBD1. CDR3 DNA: TGCGCCAGCAGCCAACGGACAGGGGAGACTGAAGCTTTCTTT. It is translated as CASSQRTGETEAFF. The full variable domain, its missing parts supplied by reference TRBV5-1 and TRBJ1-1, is KAGVTQTPRYLIKTRGQQVTLSCSPISGHRSVSWYQQTPGQGLQFLFEYFSETQRNKGNFPGRFSGRQFSNSRSEMNVSTLELGDSALYLCASSQRTGETEAFFGQGTRLTVV.